The 29 T cell receptor beta chains below come from one sample, sequenced in a study of blood T cells in healthy people across ages. It was with a sample-barcoded 5' primer and a J-beta primer mix that a second PCR of roughly 7 to 12 cycles was run. MiXCR, applied by TCRdb to the 5' RACE reads, yields one record per CDR3 protein. This table holds roughly 1.6 million distinct CDR3 sequences, about 35% found once. The source material was blood. All receptors come from a woman aged 30 to 39 in good health.

Points on this clonotype: A clone one base away is much larger, so this may be a read error. The rearrangement uses TRBV29-1 and TRBJ2-1; D is undetermined. This CDR3 has 12 amino acids. In germline, CDR1 is SQVTM, CDR2 ANQGSEA. DNA for the CDR3: TGCGGCGCATTGTACGGATACAATGAGCAGTTCTTC. It codes for CGALYGYNEQFF.

This clonotype was seen at least ten times. V is TRBV7-9 and J is TRBJ2-7; the D gene is possibly TRBD2 (5 bases). Trimming stripped 8 bases from V and 1 base from J, with 12 bases between. The germline V gene has CDR1 SEHNR and CDR2 FQNEAQ (reference sequence). The CDR3 loop spans 13 amino acids. The CDR3, as DNA: TGTGCCAGCCGCGGGCACTCTTCCTACGAGCAGTACTTC. Amino acid sequence: CASRGHSSYEQYF.

The chain is built from TRBV7-6 and TRBJ2-7; 11 bases fit TRBD2. J lost 1 base, V lost 8 bases, and 7 bases had no gene match. The CDR3 loop spans 15 amino acids. Germline V lookup: CDR1 SGHVS, CDR2 FNYEAQ. The CDR3 DNA sequence: TGTGCCAGCGCCCCCTCTAGCGGGAGGTCCTACGAGCAGTACTTC. It encodes CASAPSSGRSYEQYF.

In its sample, this clonotype was seen a few times. V usage is TRBV10-3 and J usage is TRBJ2-3; TRBD1 aligns across 8 bases. Germline CDR1 reads ENHRY; CDR2 reads SYGVKD. This CDR3 region has 14 residues. The CDR3 loop reads CASKTGADLDTQYF. The CDR3 nucleotides read TGTGCATCAAAGACAGGGGCGGATTTAGATACGCAGTATTTT.

The chain uses TRBV20-1 and TRBJ2-7; D may be TRBD1 or TRBD2 (7 bases each). V lost 3 bases and J lost 4, with 16 bases in between. The CDR3 runs to 14 residues. Germline CDR1 and CDR2: DFQATT and SNEGSKA (reference sequence). CDR3 in DNA: TGCAGTGCTAGCCCAGGGGGGAGGGGGTACGAGCAGTACTTC. Translation: CSASPGGRGYEQYF.

V is TRBV28 and J is TRBJ2-3, with 13 bases that match TRBD2. The CDR3 extends over 14 amino acids. The V segment lost 8 bases and the J segment 5 bases; nucleotides outside the gene matches: 4. Germline-derived CDR1 and CDR2 are MDHEN and SYDVKM. The CDR3 spells CASFGLAGVDTQYF. CDR3 bases: TGTGCCAGCTTCGGACTAGCGGGAGTAGATACGCAGTATTTT. Complete variable domain (other parts from reference TRBV28 and TRBJ2-3): DVKVTQSSRYLVKRTGEKVFLECVQDMDHENMFWYRQDPGLGLRLIYFSYDVKMKEKGDIPEGYSVSREKKERFSLILESASTNQTSMYLCASFGLAGVDTQYFGPGTRLTVL.

To note about this clonotype: Germline and junction disagree at one end, which may indicate a read error. This chain joins TRBV10-3 and TRBJ2-3; D may correspond to TRBD1 or TRBD2 (5 bases each). The CDR3 covers 14 residues. Germline-derived CDR1 and CDR2 are ENHRY and SYGVKD. The CDR3 coding sequence is TGTGCCATCAGTGATGGGGGTGGCGCAGATACGCGGTATTTT. It specifies CAISDGGGADTRYF.

The chain recombines TRBV20-1 with TRBJ2-7, with 14 bases matching TRBD2. Germline values: CDR1 DFQATT, CDR2 SNEGSKA (reference sequence). The CDR3 consists of 14 residues. J gave up 4 bases and V 6 bases, and 5 bases lay outside the gene matches. The CDR3, as DNA: TGCAGTGCGGTAGGACTAGCGGGAGGTTACGAGCAGTACTTC. Amino acids: CSAVGLAGGYEQYF.

The genes are TRBV20-1 and TRBJ2-2, with D uncertain. Germline V gene data show CDR1 as DFQATT and CDR2 as SNEGSKA (reference sequence). The CDR3 is made up of 15 amino acids. CDR3 region: CSAPVASANTGELFF. In DNA, the CDR3 is TGCAGCGCTCCGGTTGCATCCGCGAACACCGGGGAGCTGTTTTTT.

This clonotype was seen ten or more times. CDR3 in amino acids: CASRAGVTDTQYF. The CDR3 nucleotides are TGTGCCAGCAGGGCGGGGGTCACAGATACGCAGTATTTT. The gene calls are TRBV5-6 and TRBJ2-3, with TRBD2 identical over 7 bases. The CDR3 covers 13 residues. V dropped 5 bases and J dropped 2; count of bases not matched to a gene: 2. The germline V gene encodes CDR1 SGHDT and CDR2 YYEEEE.

This clonotype has just a few counts. The chain combines TRBV18 with TRBJ1-2, with 8 bases fitting TRBD1. The CDR3 has 13 amino acids. Germline V gene lookup returns CDR1 KGHSH and CDR2 LQKENI. V lost 5 bases and J lost 8; bases outside the gene matches: 7. DNA of the CDR3: TGTGCCAGCTCAACGGACAGGGCAAACGGCTACACCTTC. Its protein product is CASSTDRANGYTF.

This clonotype has a handful of counts. CDR3 region: CAWSVLWGGGTDTQYF. In DNA, the CDR3 is TGTGCCTGGAGTGTACTTTGGGGCGGGGGGACAGATACGCAGTATTTT. The chain has TRBV30 and TRBJ2-3; 8 bases match TRBD2. The CDR3 consists of 16 residues. The germline gives CDR1 GTSNPN, CDR2 SVGIG (reference sequence). The V and J ends lost 0 bases and 3 bases, in that order; junction bases with no gene match: 8.

As regards this clonotype: A much larger clonotype is one base distant, so this may be a read error. The chain uses TRBV7-3 and TRBJ2-3; TRBD2 agrees at 9 bases. Germline CDR1 reads SGHTA; CDR2 reads FQGTGA. This CDR3 has 15 residues. Here the CDR3 reads CASSLSSGSTVTQYF. The CDR3 DNA reads as TGTGCCAGCAGCTTAAGTAGCGGGAGCACAGTTACGCAGTATTTT.

The gene calls are TRBV7-6 and TRBJ2-5; a possible D gene is TRBD1 (6 bases). With the DNA end fitting TRBJ2-7 better, the J assignment may be wrong. Germline CDR1 SGHVS, CDR2 FNYEAQ. The CDR3 covers 15 residues. The CDR3 protein is CASSLDFQGPYEQYF. In nucleotides, the CDR3 is TGTGCCAGCAGCTTAGATTTTCAGGGGCCATACGAGCAGTACTTC.

This chain connects TRBV7-6 to TRBJ2-1; 11 nucleotides align to TRBD2. This CDR3 region has 15 residues. Germline V CDR1 and CDR2: SGHVS, FNYEAQ. V dropped 7 bases and J dropped 7; count of bases not matched to a gene: 9. The chain's CDR3 is CASTILAGEGNEQFF. The CDR3 coding sequence is TGTGCCAGCACCATACTAGCGGGAGAGGGTAATGAGCAGTTCTTC. The complete variable domain, with remaining parts taken from reference TRBV7-6 and TRBJ2-1, reads GAGVSQSPRYKVTKRGQDVALRCDPISGHVSLYWYRQALGQGPEFLTYFNYEAQQDKSGLPNDRFSAERPEGSISTLTIQRTEQRDSAMYRCASTILAGEGNEQFFGPGTRLTVL.

CDR3 in DNA: TGCAGTGCTAGACTTGACAGCCACCAGTACTTC. It codes for CSARLDSHQYF. This chain links TRBV20-1 with TRBJ2-7, with D possibly matching TRBD1 (5 bases). The CDR3 is made up of 11 amino acids. The V gene lost 2 bases and the J gene lost 10 bases, with 12 bases spanning the gap. CDR1 is DFQATT and CDR2 is SNEGSKA in the germline V gene (reference sequence).

Only a few counts were recorded for this clonotype. The chain has TRBV20-1 and TRBJ2-1; TRBD2 agrees at 9 bases. The CDR3 has 14 amino acids. Germline V gene data show CDR1 as DFQATT and CDR2 as SNEGSKA (reference sequence). The trim removed 3 bases at V and 4 bases at J, leaving 4 bases unmatched. CDR3 in DNA: TGCAGTGCTAGTAGCGGGGGAGAATACAATGAGCAGTTCTTC. This sequence encodes CSASSGGEYNEQFF.

V usage is TRBV6-5 and J usage is TRBJ2-3; no clear D. CDR1 is MNHEY, CDR2 SVGAGI, per germline. The CDR3 sequence is 13 residues long. The V end lost 2 bases, the J end lost 6 bases, and 9 bases lay between the germline ends. In DNA form, the CDR3 reads TGTGCCAGCAGTTACCGTCCGTCGGATACGCAGTATTTT. This sequence encodes CASSYRPSDTQYF.

In its sample, this clonotype was seen a few times. In DNA form, the CDR3 reads TGCGCCAGCAGCACGGGACTTAACACAGATACGCAGTATTTT. It encodes CASSTGLNTDTQYF. The V gene is TRBV5-1, the J gene TRBJ2-3, with D maybe TRBD2 (6 bases). Trimming cost V 4 bases and J 2 bases, with 11 bases left between them. Germline CDR1 SGHRS, CDR2 YFSETQ. This CDR3 spans 14 amino acids.

This chain links TRBV3-1 with TRBJ2-7, with a tentative D call TRBD1 (6 bases). In germline, CDR1 is LGHDT, CDR2 YNNKEL (reference sequence). This CDR3 has 15 residues. Trimming stripped 3 bases from V and 2 bases from J, with 14 bases between. The CDR3 reads CASSQGAQGPYEQYF. The CDR3 coding sequence is TGTGCCAGCAGCCAGGGGGCCCAAGGACCCTACGAGCAGTACTTC.

Comment on this clonotype: Germline and junction disagree at one end, which may indicate a read error. The chain carries TRBV20-1 and TRBJ2-1; TRBD2 matches 9 bases. Per germline, CDR1 DFQATT and CDR2 SNEGSKA (reference sequence). The CDR3 contains 15 residues. The CDR3 here is CSALKREASYNERFF. The CDR3 DNA reads TGCAGTGCTCTGAAGCGGGAGGCTTCCTACAATGAGCGGTTCTTC.

This clonotype was detected only a few times. The genes are TRBV27 and TRBJ2-1; TRBD2 agrees at 10 bases. The CDR3 is made up of 14 amino acids. In germline, CDR1 is MNHEY, CDR2 SMNVEV (reference sequence). The J segment lost 9 bases and the V segment lost 4 bases, leaving 6 bases of the junction unmatched. Here the CDR3 DNA reads TGTGCCAGCAGTTCGGGGACTAGCGATACTGAGCAGTTCTTC. Encoded protein: CASSSGTSDTEQFF.

The chain links TRBV6-6 to TRBJ2-7; 11 positions match TRBD2. The CDR3 has 14 amino acids. Germline CDR1 reads MNHNY; CDR2 reads SVGAGI (reference sequence). The J segment lost 2 bases and the V segment lost 8 bases, leaving 5 bases of the junction unmatched. CDR3 protein: CASRGLAETYEQYF. The CDR3 DNA follows: TGTGCCAGCCGGGGACTAGCGGAGACCTACGAGCAGTACTTC.

V and J are TRBV9 and TRBJ2-7; no definite D call. Germline CDR1 is SGDLS and CDR2 is YYNGEE. The CDR3 sequence is 16 residues long. The V and J ends lost 0 bases and 0 bases respectively, with 13 bases between them. This CDR3 is CASSVDGVGSSYEQYF. The CDR3 DNA reads TGTGCCAGCAGCGTAGACGGAGTAGGGTCCTCCTACGAGCAGTACTTC.

The chain carries TRBV7-3 and TRBJ2-1, with D unclear. The ends were cut back, 2 bases at V and 12 bases at J, with 14 bases in the middle. The CDR3 is 13 residues long. Germline CDR1 and CDR2: SGHTA and FQGTGA. The CDR3 is CASSLPGDFRQFF. The CDR3 region has the DNA TGTGCCAGCAGCTTACCTGGCGACTTTCGGCAGTTCTTC.

This clonotype was counted many times. This chain links TRBV29-1 with TRBJ2-5; TRBD1 agrees at 7 bases. This CDR3 is 15 amino acids long. CDR1 is SQVTM and CDR2 is ANQGSEA in the germline V gene. V lost 6 bases to trimming and J lost 0 bases; unmatched junction nucleotides: 10. The CDR3 DNA sequence: TGCAGCGTCCCCGGGACAGCGCACGACCAAGAGACCCAGTACTTC. It yields the protein CSVPGTAHDQETQYF.

In this sample, this clonotype turned up many times. The chain is built from TRBV4-1 and TRBJ1-1, with D unclear. Germline CDR1 reads MGHRA; CDR2 reads YSYEKL. V was cut by 1 base and J by 3 bases, with 15 bases left in between. The CDR3 totals 16 residues. The CDR3: CASSQAETEEDTEAFF. CDR3 DNA sequence: TGCGCCAGCAGCCAAGCAGAAACGGAGGAGGACACTGAAGCTTTCTTT.

This chain uses TRBV18 with TRBJ2-5; D gene ambiguous. V lost 2 bases to trimming and J lost 4 bases, with 8 bases between them. The CDR3 is 13 amino acids. CDR1 and CDR2 from the germline V gene are KGHSH and LQKENI. The CDR3 protein is CASSPVGRETQYF. CDR3 DNA: TGTGCCAGCTCACCAGTTGGGCGAGAGACCCAGTACTTC.

The chain combines TRBV7-8 with TRBJ2-4, with D tentatively TRBD1 (6 bases). The J call is doubtful: the DNA matches TRBJ2-7 better. CDR1 is SGHVS, CDR2 FQNEAQ, per germline. The CDR3 has 16 amino acids. This chain's CDR3 is CASSVALRTEGYEQYF. CDR3 coding DNA: TGTGCCAGCAGCGTCGCCCTCCGGACAGAGGGCTACGAGCAGTACTTC.